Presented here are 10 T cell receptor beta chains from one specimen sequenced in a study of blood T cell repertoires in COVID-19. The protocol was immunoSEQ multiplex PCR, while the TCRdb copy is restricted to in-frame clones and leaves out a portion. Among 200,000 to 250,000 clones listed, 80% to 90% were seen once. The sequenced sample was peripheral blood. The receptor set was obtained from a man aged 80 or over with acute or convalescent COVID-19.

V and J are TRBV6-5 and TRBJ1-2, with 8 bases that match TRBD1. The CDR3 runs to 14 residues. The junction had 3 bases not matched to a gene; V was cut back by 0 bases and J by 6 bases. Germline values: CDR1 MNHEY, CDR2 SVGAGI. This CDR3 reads CASSYSRQGNGYTF. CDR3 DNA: TGTGCCAGCAGTTACTCGAGACAGGGGAATGGCTACACCTTC.

The CDR3 DNA reads TGCGCCAGCAGTCCCGGGGGGGCGCACATTCAGTACTTC. It yields the protein CASSPGGAHIQYF. This chain links TRBV4-3 with TRBJ2-4; 8 bases match TRBD2. The V gene end was trimmed by 6 bases and the J gene end by 8 bases; junction bases not matched to a gene: 6. This CDR3 region has 13 residues. From germline, CDR1 is LGHNA and CDR2 YSLEER.

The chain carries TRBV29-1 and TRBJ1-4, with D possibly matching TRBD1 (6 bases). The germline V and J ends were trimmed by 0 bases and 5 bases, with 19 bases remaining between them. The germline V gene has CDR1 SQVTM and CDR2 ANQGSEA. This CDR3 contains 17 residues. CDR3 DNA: TGCAGCGTTGAAGACAGGGGAAGTAGCCCCCTGAATGAAAAACTGTTTTTT. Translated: CSVEDRGSSPLNEKLFF.

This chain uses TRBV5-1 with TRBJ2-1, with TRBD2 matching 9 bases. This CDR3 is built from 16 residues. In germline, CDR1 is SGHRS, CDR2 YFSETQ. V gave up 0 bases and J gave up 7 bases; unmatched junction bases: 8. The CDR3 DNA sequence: TGCGCCAGCAGCTTGGCGGCGGGGGGGCCAAGAAATGAGCAGTTCTTC. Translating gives CASSLAAGGPRNEQFF.

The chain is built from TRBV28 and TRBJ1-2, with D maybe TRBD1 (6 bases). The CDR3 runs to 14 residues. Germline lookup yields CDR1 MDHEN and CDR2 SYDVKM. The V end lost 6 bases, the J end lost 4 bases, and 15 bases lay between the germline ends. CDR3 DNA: TGTGCCAGCAGACAACTACAGGGCTTCTATGGCTACACCTTC. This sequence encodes CASRQLQGFYGYTF.

The CDR3 reads CASSYPGGAEAFF. The CDR3 nucleotides read TGTGCCAGCAGTTACCCCGGTGGAGCTGAAGCTTTCTTT. This rearrangement joins TRBV6-6 to TRBJ1-1; no definite D call. Deletions cut 2 bases from V and 6 bases from J, with 10 bases between. This CDR3 comprises 13 residues. Looked up from germline, CDR1 is MNHNY and CDR2 is SVGAGI (reference sequence).

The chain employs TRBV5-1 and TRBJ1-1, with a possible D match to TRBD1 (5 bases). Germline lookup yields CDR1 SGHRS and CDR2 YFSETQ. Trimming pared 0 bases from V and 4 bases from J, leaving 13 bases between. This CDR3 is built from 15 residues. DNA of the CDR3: TGCGCCAGCAGCTTGGAGCAGGGCTTAACCACTGAAGCTTTCTTT. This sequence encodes CASSLEQGLTTEAFF.

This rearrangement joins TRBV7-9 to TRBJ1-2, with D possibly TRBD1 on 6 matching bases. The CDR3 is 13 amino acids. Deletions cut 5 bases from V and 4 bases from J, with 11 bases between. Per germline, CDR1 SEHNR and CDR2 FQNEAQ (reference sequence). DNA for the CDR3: TGTGCCAGCAGCACCGGGGACACCTATGGCTACACCTTC. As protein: CASSTGDTYGYTF.

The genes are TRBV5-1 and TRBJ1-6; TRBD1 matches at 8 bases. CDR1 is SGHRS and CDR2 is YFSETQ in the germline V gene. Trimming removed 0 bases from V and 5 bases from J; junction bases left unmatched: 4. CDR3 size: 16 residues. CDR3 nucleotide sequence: TGCGCCAGCAGCTTGGGGGCAGGGGGCGATAATTCACCCCTCCACTTT. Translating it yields CASSLGAGGDNSPLHF.

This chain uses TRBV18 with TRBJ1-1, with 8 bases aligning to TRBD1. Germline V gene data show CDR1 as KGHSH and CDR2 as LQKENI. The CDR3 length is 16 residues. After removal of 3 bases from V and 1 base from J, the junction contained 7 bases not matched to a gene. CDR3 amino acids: CASSPTTGGRNTEAFF. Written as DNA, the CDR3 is TGTGCCAGCTCACCCACAACAGGGGGTCGGAACACTGAAGCTTTCTTT. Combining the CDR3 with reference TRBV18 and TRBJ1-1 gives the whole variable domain NAGVMQNPRHLVRRRGQEARLRCSPMKGHSHVYWYRQLPEEGLKFMVYLQKENIIDESGMPKERFSAEFPKEGPSILRIQQVVRGDSAAYFCASSPTTGGRNTEAFFGQGTRLTVV.